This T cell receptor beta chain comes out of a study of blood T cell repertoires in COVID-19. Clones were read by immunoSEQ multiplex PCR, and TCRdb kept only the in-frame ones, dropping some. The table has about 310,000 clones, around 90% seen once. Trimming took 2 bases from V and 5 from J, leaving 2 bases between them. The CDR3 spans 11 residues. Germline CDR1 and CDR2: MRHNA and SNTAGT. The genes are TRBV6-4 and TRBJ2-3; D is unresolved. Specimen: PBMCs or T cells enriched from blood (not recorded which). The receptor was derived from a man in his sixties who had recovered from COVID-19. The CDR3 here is CASSDQDTQYF. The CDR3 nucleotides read TGTGCCAGCAGTGACCAAGATACGCAGTATTTT.